These T cell receptor beta chains were read from a single sample in a study of T cell responses to AZD1222 COVID-19 vaccine. This table comes from immunoSEQ multiplex PCR, and its TCRdb copy is limited to in-frame clones, with some not included. In the table there are about 140,000 clones, about 92% of which are singletons. Material: peripheral blood, obtained on day 0 of MenACWY control vaccination. These receptors all stem from an adult in good health. CDR3s include the opening cysteine and the closing phenylalanine or tryptophan. D genes are given only for firm matches. Size tells how often a clone was seen (once, few, many) or the class of an expanded clone, and some rows leave it out.

abundance	j_gene	v_gene	d_gene	CDR3aa	CDR3nt
.	TRBJ1-6	TRBV13	.	CASSSRGDGNSPLHF	TGTGCCAGCAGCTCGAGGGGAGACGGGAATTCACCCCTCCACTTT
.	TRBJ1-1	TRBV3-1/TRBV3-2	.	CASSQSGRNTEAFF	TGTGCCAGCAGCCAATCAGGACGGAACACTGAAGCTTTCTTT
.	TRBJ1-2	TRBV5-5	.	CASSLADSYLGGYTF	TGTGCCAGCAGCTTAGCGGACAGCTACCTCGGGGGCTACACCTTC
.	TRBJ2-5	TRBV3-1/TRBV3-2	.	CASSQEGGPAWETQYF	TGTGCCAGCAGCCAAGAAGGAGGACCGGCTTGGGAGACCCAGTACTTC
.	TRBJ2-1	TRBV4-3	TRBD1	CASSQQQGVYNEQFF	TGCGCCAGCAGCCAACAACAGGGGGTCTACAATGAGCAGTTCTTC
.	TRBJ1-6	TRBV6-5	.	CASSYYGYSPLHF	TGTGCCAGCAGTTATTACGGGTATTCACCCCTCCACTTT
.	TRBJ2-7	TRBV14	.	CASSPSGYEQYF	TGTGCCAGCAGCCCCTCAGGGTACGAGCAGTACTTC
.	TRBJ1-5	TRBV20-1	.	CSARRGQPQHF	TGCAGTGCTAGACGAGGCCAGCCCCAGCATTTT
.	TRBJ1-5	TRBV19	TRBD1	CASSVWTGGNQPQHF	TGTGCCAGTAGTGTCTGGACAGGGGGCAATCAGCCCCAGCATTTT
.	TRBJ2-1	TRBV4-1	.	CASSQDSGDEQFF	TGCGCCAGCAGCCAAGATTCAGGGGATGAGCAGTTCTTC
once	TRBJ1-2	TRBV11-2	.	CASSLAGSVYTF	TGTGCCAGCAGCTTAGCTGGCAGTGTCTACACCTTC
.	TRBJ2-2	TRBV2	.	CASSERGGTGELFF	TGTGCCAGCAGTGAAAGAGGTGGCACCGGGGAGCTGTTTTTT
.	TRBJ1-1	TRBV6-2/TRBV6-3	.	CASSYSDEGTEAFF	TGTGCCAGCAGTTACTCCGATGAGGGGACTGAAGCTTTCTTT
once	TRBJ1-2	TRBV5-1	TRBD1	CASSRQGNGYTF	TGCGCCAGCAGCCGACAGGGGAACGGCTACACCTTC
once	TRBJ2-1	TRBV2	.	CASSEHGSRAFNEQFF	TGTGCCAGCAGTGAACACGGAAGTCGAGCCTTCAATGAGCAGTTCTTC
.	TRBJ2-5	TRBV10-3	TRBD1	CAIRGDSSQETQYF	TGTGCCATCAGGGGGGACAGCTCCCAAGAGACCCAGTACTTC
.	TRBJ1-6	TRBV7-9	TRBD1	CASSSAGRGHSPLHF	TGTGCCAGCAGCTCAGCGGGCAGGGGGCATTCACCCCTCCACTTT
.	TRBJ2-5	TRBV7-8	.	CASSSPRGKQETQYF	TGTGCCAGCAGCTCTCCCCGTGGGAAACAAGAGACCCAGTACTTC
.	TRBJ2-3	TRBV4-2	.	CASSPGNRNTQYF	TGTGCCAGCAGCCCGGGGAATAGAAATACGCAGTATTTT
.	TRBJ1-1	TRBV13	.	CASTYIREYTEAFF	TGTGCCAGCACGTATATTAGGGAGTACACTGAAGCTTTCTTT
.	TRBJ2-7	TRBV5-6	.	CASSSRQAQYF	TGTGCCAGCAGCTCACGACAGGCCCAGTACTTC
.	TRBJ2-1	TRBV4-1	.	CASSQDRDTEQFF	TGCGCCAGCAGCCAAGATCGAGATACAGAGCAGTTCTTC
.	TRBJ2-2	TRBV7-2	TRBD2	CASSLAGGLAGPIRLSGELFF	TGTGCCAGCAGCTTAGCGGGGGGACTAGCGGGGCCGATCCGGTTATCCGGGGAGCTGTTTTTT
.	TRBJ1-4	TRBV6-5	TRBD1	CASSRTGGAGRELFF	TGTGCCAGCAGTCGCACAGGGGGCGCGGGCCGGGAACTGTTTTTT
.	TRBJ2-1	TRBV7-3	.	CASSRSGTDAYEQFF	TGTGCCAGCAGCAGAAGTGGGACGGACGCATATGAGCAGTTCTTC
.	TRBJ2-5	TRBV7-9	.	CASSSSVYQETQYF	TGTGCCAGCAGCTCTAGCGTGTACCAAGAGACCCAGTACTTC
.	TRBJ1-2	TRBV7-3	.	CASSLYSGGPAGYGYTF	TGTGCCAGCAGCCTCTATAGCGGGGGGCCTGCTGGGTATGGCTACACCTTC
.	TRBJ2-7	TRBV5-1	.	CASSLEQVPYEQYF	TGCGCCAGCAGCTTGGAGCAGGTGCCCTACGAGCAGTACTTC
once	TRBJ1-2	TRBV15	.	CATSTVDKVRYGYTF	TGTGCCACCAGCACTGTGGACAAAGTTCGATATGGCTACACCTTC
.	TRBJ2-1	TRBV13	TRBD2	CASSLSGILYNEQFF	TGTGCCAGCAGCCTTAGCGGGATTCTTTACAATGAGCAGTTCTTC
.	TRBJ1-5	TRBV28	.	CASSLTGESQPQHF	TGTGCCAGCAGTTTAACGGGGGAGTCGCAGCCCCAGCATTTT
.	TRBJ2-3	TRBV27	TRBD2	CASSFFFASGDTDTQYF	TGTGCCAGCAGTTTTTTCTTTGCTAGCGGGGATACAGATACGCAGTATTTT
once	TRBJ2-2	TRBV5-5	.	CATGSLNTGELFF	TGTGCCACCGGATCCTTGAACACCGGGGAGCTGTTTTTT
.	TRBJ1-2	TRBV27	.	CASSFPHSRGHGYTF	TGTGCCAGCAGTTTTCCTCACTCCAGAGGCCATGGCTACACCTTC
.	TRBJ1-1	TRBV5-4	TRBD1	CASSSPGQGNTEAFF	TGTGCCAGCAGCTCACCGGGACAGGGGAACACTGAAGCTTTCTTT
.	TRBJ2-2	TRBV5-1	.	CASNQGTGELFF	TGCGCCAGCAATCAGGGGACCGGGGAGCTGTTTTTT
.	TRBJ1-3	TRBV29-1	.	CSVLDGGNTIYF	TGCAGCGTCCTGGACGGTGGAAACACCATATATTTT
once	TRBJ1-2	TRBV11-2	TRBD1	CASTRGTGEGYTF	TGTGCCAGCACCCGAGGGACAGGGGAAGGCTACACCTTC
.	TRBJ2-2	TRBV28	TRBD1	CASTPSGGRTGELFF	TGTGCCAGCACTCCCTCAGGGGGCAGGACCGGGGAGCTGTTTTTT
.	TRBJ1-5	TRBV28	.	CASSFPQSQPQHF	TGTGCCAGCAGTTTCCCCCAGTCTCAGCCCCAGCATTTT
few	TRBJ1-2	TRBV6-2/TRBV6-3	.	CASSYEVQGGYTF	TGTGCCAGCAGTTACGAGGTTCAGGGTGGCTACACCTTC
.	TRBJ2-6	TRBV18	TRBD1	CASSPLQVGTGVPAGANVLTF	TGTGCCAGCTCACCACTCCAAGTAGGGACAGGGGTACCCGCTGGGGCCAACGTCCTGACTTTC
.	TRBJ1-2	TRBV18	TRBD1	CASSQDREWGGYTF	TGTGCCAGCTCGCAGGACAGGGAATGGGGCGGCTACACCTTC
.	TRBJ2-2	TRBV19	.	CASTNTGELFF	TGTGCCAGTACTAACACCGGGGAGCTGTTTTTT
.	TRBJ1-2	TRBV6-5	.	CATHYGGAYTF	TGTGCCACTCACTATGGCGGAGCCTACACCTTC
.	TRBJ1-1	TRBV7-2	.	CASSLDGSSFSEAFF	TGTGCCAGCAGCTTAGATGGTTCCTCGTTCTCTGAAGCTTTCTTT
few	TRBJ1-2	TRBV18	TRBD1	CASSPDRAYGYTF	TGTGCCAGCTCACCGGACAGGGCCTATGGCTACACCTTC
.	TRBJ1-2	TRBV5-4	.	CASSRDRSASGYTF	TGTGCCAGCAGCCGCGACAGGTCGGCTTCGGGCTACACCTTC
once	TRBJ2-7	TRBV4-2	TRBD1	CASSHETGLYEQYF	TGTGCCAGCAGCCACGAGACAGGGCTCTACGAGCAGTACTTC
.	TRBJ1-6	TRBV5-6	.	CASSLAGGNSPLHF	TGTGCCAGCAGCTTGGCCGGCGGGAACTCACCCCTCCACTTT
.	TRBJ2-2	TRBV5-4	.	CASSEWTANTGELFF	TGTGCCAGCAGCGAGTGGACAGCGAACACCGGGGAGCTGTTTTTT
.	TRBJ1-2	TRBV28	.	CASSLSAGLGYTF	TGTGCCAGCAGTTTAAGTGCAGGACTTGGCTACACCTTC
.	TRBJ1-2	TRBV19	TRBD1	CASTRDRGRDGYTF	TGTGCCAGTACCAGGGACAGGGGTCGGGATGGCTACACCTTC
.	TRBJ1-6	TRBV5-1	.	CASSLVGNSPLHF	TGCGCCAGCAGCCTAGTTGGGAATTCACCCCTCCACTTT
.	TRBJ2-2	TRBV4-1	.	CASSQVDMGLNTGELFF	TGCGCCAGCAGCCAAGTCGACATGGGTCTCAACACCGGGGAGCTGTTTTTT
.	TRBJ2-1	TRBV5-1	.	CASSLGRIDNEQFF	TGCGCCAGCAGCTTGGGAAGGATCGACAATGAGCAGTTCTTC
once	TRBJ2-7	TRBV9	TRBD1	CASSPRTGSSYEQYF	TGTGCCAGCAGCCCCCGGACAGGATCCTCCTACGAGCAGTACTTC
.	TRBJ1-6	TRBV9	.	CASSAGGHNSPLHF	TGTGCCAGCAGCGCCGGTGGCCATAATTCACCCCTCCACTTT
.	TRBJ1-1	TRBV9	.	CASSPAQGYGAEAFF	TGTGCCAGCAGCCCCGCCCAGGGGTATGGCGCTGAAGCTTTCTTT
.	TRBJ1-1	TRBV7-8	.	CASSLERGSTEAFF	TGTGCCAGCAGCTTAGAGCGGGGGAGCACTGAAGCTTTCTTT